Listed below are T cell receptor beta chains from one sample, sequenced in a study of CD8 T cells in Susac syndrome. One entry per CDR3 protein results from TCRdb running MiXCR on the immunoSEQ multiplex PCR reads. The sample lists 250,000 to 300,000 distinct CDR3 sequences; about 85% were seen once. Sequenced: CD8+ T cells from PBMCs. The receptors come from a human donor with multiple sclerosis. The CDR3 runs from the conserved cysteine through the conserved F or W. Fields, in order: D gene, V gene, clone size, J gene, CDR3 DNA, CDR3 protein. A D gene is named only where the DNA matches it firmly. The listing skips clone size in some rows; elsewhere it reads once, few, many or a size class.

>TRBD1|TRBV6-1|once|TRBJ2-7
TGTGCCACCGAGGACAGGGCGTACGAGCAGTACTTC
CATEDRAYEQYF
>.|TRBV5-1|few|TRBJ2-2
TGCGCCAGCAGCTTGGCGGCGGCGAACACCGGGGAGCTGTTTTTT
CASSLAAANTGELFF
>.|TRBV7-9|few|TRBJ2-7
TGTGCCAGCAGCCCCGTGGGGGCCAACCCTTACGAGCAGTACTTC
CASSPVGANPYEQYF
>TRBD1|TRBV5-1|.|TRBJ1-2
TGCGCCAGCAGCTTAAGAGGGGGCATTGGCTACACCTTC
CASSLRGGIGYTF
>TRBD1|TRBV27|.|TRBJ2-1
TGTGCCAGCAACCCGGGACAGGGGGCTTACAATGAGCAGTTCTTC
CASNPGQGAYNEQFF
>TRBD2|TRBV3-1|.|TRBJ2-3
TGTGCCAGCAGCCACGTTAGCGGGAGCGTTGAAGATACGCAGTATTTT
CASSHVSGSVEDTQYF
>TRBD1|TRBV28|.|TRBJ2-5
TGTGCCAGCAGTTGGTCGGACAGGGTCGAGACCCAGTACTTC
CASSWSDRVETQYF
>TRBD2|TRBV27|.|TRBJ2-3
TGTGCCAGCAGTTTGAGGAGCGGGAGGGTTGTTACAGATACGCAGTATTTT
CASSLRSGRVVTDTQYF
>.|TRBV6-5|.|TRBJ1-1
TGTGCCAGCAGTTACTCGATTGGGGAGATTCTTGTTGAAGCTTTCTTT
CASSYSIGEILVEAFF
>.|TRBV3-1|.|TRBJ2-2
TGTGCCAGCAGCCAAGAAATCGGACGGATCACCACCGGGGAGCTGTTTTTT
CASSQEIGRITTGELFF
>.|TRBV7-8|.|TRBJ2-7
TGTGCCAGCAGCTTAGTTGCTGTCTCCTACGAGCAGTACTTC
CASSLVAVSYEQYF
>.|TRBV30|.|TRBJ1-5
TGTGCCTGGAGTGTACTTGGACAGCCCCAGCATTTT
CAWSVLGQPQHF
>.|TRBV19|once|TRBJ2-3
TGTGCCAGTAGTCCCGCCAGGCGGAGCACAGATACGCAGTATTTT
CASSPARRSTDTQYF
>TRBD2|TRBV7-9|.|TRBJ2-2
TGTGCCAGCAGCTTAAGCGCTAGCGGGAACACCGGGGAGCTGTTTTTT
CASSLSASGNTGELFF
>.|TRBV5-8|.|TRBJ1-6
TGTGCCAGCAGCTTGGTTTCTCTAAGGGATTCACCCCTCCACTTT
CASSLVSLRDSPLHF
>.|TRBV4-1|.|TRBJ2-4
TGCGCCAGCAGCCAAGATATAGGAGCCCAAAACATTCAGTACTTC
CASSQDIGAQNIQYF
>.|TRBV28|once|TRBJ2-3
TGTGCCAGCAGCGGAGGAGGCAGCGGGCATACGCAGTATTTT
CASSGGGSGHTQYF
>.|TRBV20-1|.|TRBJ2-7
TGCAGTGCTAAGCTATTATTCGACTCCTACGAGCAGTACTTC
CSAKLLFDSYEQYF
>.|TRBV28|.|TRBJ1-2
TGTGCCAGCAGTAGCTCTGACTATGGCTACACCTTC
CASSSSDYGYTF
>.|TRBV25-1|.|TRBJ2-7
TGTGCCAGCAGTGAATATTCCGGGACTCGAAATTACGAGCAGTACTTC
CASSEYSGTRNYEQYF
>.|TRBV11-2|.|TRBJ2-7
TGTGCCAGCAGCTTAGGACTGCAGGGTGACGAGCAGTACTTC
CASSLGLQGDEQYF
>.|TRBV11-2|.|TRBJ2-5
TGTGCCAGCAGCTTAGATTCGGCTGGCTACCAAGAGACCCAGTACTTC
CASSLDSAGYQETQYF
>TRBD1|TRBV7-3|few|TRBJ2-3
TGTGCCAGCAGCTGGACAGGGGGCACAGATACGCAGTATTTT
CASSWTGGTDTQYF
>.|TRBV11-2|.|TRBJ1-1
TGTGCCAGCAGCTTAGTCTTCGGACACCTGAACACTGAAGCTTTCTTT
CASSLVFGHLNTEAFF
>.|TRBV29-1|.|TRBJ2-5
TGCAGCGTTGAAGAACGAGGGGCCCAGTACTTC
CSVEERGAQYF